These T cell receptor beta chains were read from a single sample in a study of T cell changes during pregnancy in multiple sclerosis. Libraries were prepared by immunoSEQ multiplex PCR; TCRdb keeps only in-frame clonotypes and omits some of them. There are about 52,000 clones in the sample; 80% to 95% occur only once, and roughly 0.25% lies in the top ten. This specimen was CD4+ T cells from peripheral blood mononuclear cells, taken in the third trimester of pregnancy. Receptor source: a female donor with multiple sclerosis, enrolled in a pregnancy study. CDR3s include the opening cysteine and the closing phenylalanine or tryptophan. D genes are given only for firm matches. Clone size, where shown, is once, few, many, or a class for clones that have expanded.

CDR3aa	CDR3nt	abundance	v_gene	j_gene	d_gene
CASSPISSNTGELFF	TGTGCCAGCTCACCAATAAGCTCGAACACCGGGGAGCTGTTTTTT	NA	TRBV18	TRBJ2-2	NA
CASSPPGQGRYTEAFF	TGTGCCAGCTCACCTCCGGGACAGGGAAGGTACACTGAAGCTTTCTTT	NA	TRBV18	TRBJ1-1	TRBD1
CASSPPLAGGSNEQFF	TGCGCCAGCAGCCCCCCACTAGCGGGAGGGTCGAATGAGCAGTTCTTC	NA	TRBV5-1	TRBJ2-1	TRBD2
CSVKTSGDTGELFF	TGCAGCGTCAAGACTAGCGGCGACACCGGGGAGCTGTTTTTT	few	TRBV29-1	TRBJ2-2	TRBD2
CASSSGGTEAFF	TGTGCCAGCAGTTCAGGGGGAACTGAAGCTTTCTTT	NA	TRBV28	TRBJ1-1	TRBD1
CAWSGGGDYGYTF	TGTGCCTGGAGTGGGGGGGGCGACTATGGCTACACCTTC	NA	TRBV30	TRBJ1-2	NA
CASSIVQGGRPVELFF	TGTGCCAGTAGTATAGTACAGGGAGGGAGACCGGTGGAGCTGTTTTTT	NA	TRBV19	TRBJ2-2	NA
CAISESGGNTEAFF	TGTGCCATCAGTGAGTCCGGAGGGAACACTGAAGCTTTCTTT	NA	TRBV10-3	TRBJ1-1	NA
CASKGLAGEIETQYF	TGTGCCAGCAAGGGGCTAGCGGGAGAAATTGAGACCCAGTACTTC	NA	TRBV6-5	TRBJ2-5	TRBD2
CASSLALRGPWQFF	TGCGCCAGCAGCTTGGCCTTAAGGGGCCCGTGGCAGTTCTTC	NA	TRBV5-1	TRBJ2-1	NA
CASSQPSEGTEAFF	TGCGCCAGCAGCCAGCCCTCGGAGGGCACTGAAGCTTTCTTT	once	TRBV4-1	TRBJ1-1	NA
CASSPPSGSSYEQYF	TGTGCCAGCAGTCCTCCCAGCGGGAGCTCCTACGAGCAGTACTTC	NA	TRBV6-5	TRBJ2-7	TRBD2
CASSPGGSGREGYQETQYF	TGTGCCAGCAGCCCCGGGGGTAGCGGGAGAGAGGGGTACCAAGAGACCCAGTACTTC	once	TRBV5-4	TRBJ2-5	TRBD2
CASSKGQGSNQPQHF	TGTGCCAGCTCAAAAGGACAGGGCAGCAATCAGCCCCAGCATTTT	NA	TRBV18	TRBJ1-5	TRBD1
CASSRIGDQPQHF	TGTGCCTCGTCGCGGATAGGCGATCAGCCCCAGCATTTT	NA	TRBV6-1	TRBJ1-5	NA
CASSQTGYGYTF	TGTGCCAGCAGCCAGACGGGATATGGCTACACCTTC	NA	TRBV7-8	TRBJ1-2	NA
CASSVGPDNQPQHF	TGTGCCAGCAGCGTTGGGCCAGACAATCAGCCCCAGCATTTT	NA	TRBV9	TRBJ1-5	NA
CASSLGGGRARFNEQFF	TGTGCCAGCAGCTTAGGTGGCGGGAGGGCCCGGTTCAATGAGCAGTTCTTC	NA	TRBV7-2	TRBJ2-1	TRBD2
CASSFKGQGYEQYF	TGTGCCAGCAGTTTCAAGGGACAGGGCTACGAGCAGTACTTC	NA	TRBV27	TRBJ2-7	TRBD1
CASSETSGRSAKNIQYF	TGTGCCAGCAGTGAAACGAGTGGTCGTTCAGCCAAAAACATTCAGTACTTC	NA	TRBV6-1	TRBJ2-4	NA
CSVAGLAAQALTQYF	TGCAGCGTTGCCGGACTAGCGGCCCAGGCATTGACCCAGTACTTC	NA	TRBV29-1	TRBJ2-5	TRBD2
CASSDYSYEQYF	TGTGCCAGCAGTGATTATTCCTACGAGCAGTACTTC	NA	TRBV2	TRBJ2-7	NA
CASSVRQGAPGELFF	TGTGCCAGCAGCGTACGGCAGGGGGCCCCCGGGGAGCTGTTTTTT	NA	TRBV9	TRBJ2-2	TRBD1
CASRGQNTGELFF	TGTGCCAGTAGGGGACAAAACACCGGGGAGCTGTTTTTT	NA	TRBV19	TRBJ2-2	NA
CASSFSGNNEQYF	TGCGCCAGCAGCTTCTCAGGGAACAACGAGCAGTACTTC	NA	TRBV5-1	TRBJ2-7	NA
CASSLGRRASGDYGYTF	TGTGCCAGCAGCTTGGGGAGGCGGGCCTCGGGAGACTATGGCTACACCTTC	NA	TRBV5-6	TRBJ1-2	NA
CASSLDFGGGNNEQFF	TGTGCCAGCAGCTTGGATTTCGGGGGTGGTAACAATGAGCAGTTCTTC	once	TRBV5-4	TRBJ2-1	NA
CASSPKETQYF	TGTGCCAGCAGCCCTAAAGAGACCCAGTACTTC	NA	TRBV7-2	TRBJ2-5	NA
CASSPGTSGSETQYF	TGCGCCAGCAGCCCAGGGACTAGCGGGAGTGAGACCCAGTACTTC	NA	TRBV5-1	TRBJ2-5	TRBD2
CASSLEQGSGNTIYF	TGCGCCAGCAGCTTGGAACAGGGTTCGGGAAACACCATATATTTT	NA	TRBV5-1	TRBJ1-3	NA
CASFRLAGYNEQFF	TGTGCCAGCTTTAGGCTAGCGGGATACAATGAGCAGTTCTTC	NA	TRBV2	TRBJ2-1	TRBD2
CASSIMTGGYTF	TGTGCCAGCAGTATAATGACAGGTGGCTACACCTTC	NA	TRBV2	TRBJ1-2	NA
CASSLKGTGGTGELFF	TGTGCCAGCTCACTAAAAGGGACGGGAGGCACCGGGGAGCTGTTTTTT	NA	TRBV18	TRBJ2-2	TRBD2
CASSQDLGTGTFEQYF	TGTGCCAGCAGCCAAGACCTGGGGACAGGGACCTTCGAGCAGTACTTC	NA	TRBV4-2	TRBJ2-7	TRBD1
CASSRTGPGAQPQHF	TGTGCCAGCAGTCGGACAGGCCCCGGGGCGCAGCCCCAGCATTTT	NA	TRBV27	TRBJ1-5	TRBD1
CASSLVVGQGGDNEQFF	TGCGCCAGCAGCTTGGTAGTTGGACAGGGAGGCGACAATGAGCAGTTCTTC	NA	TRBV5-1	TRBJ2-1	TRBD1
CAINQRETGELFF	TGTGCCATCAACCAGCGGGAGACCGGGGAGCTGTTTTTT	NA	TRBV10-3	TRBJ2-2	TRBD2
CASSARTQGNTGELFF	TGTGCCAGCAGCGCCCGAACACAGGGGAACACCGGGGAGCTGTTTTTT	NA	TRBV9	TRBJ2-2	NA
CASSFMSGNLYEQYF	TGTGCCAGCAGTTTTATGAGCGGGAATCTCTACGAGCAGTACTTC	NA	TRBV28	TRBJ2-7	TRBD2
CASSRLAETSNTGELFF	TGCGCCAGCAGCCGGTTAGCAGAGACCTCGAACACCGGGGAGCTGTTTTTT	NA	TRBV5-1	TRBJ2-2	NA
CAWSMGLAGFYEQYF	TGTGCCTGGAGTATGGGTCTAGCGGGTTTCTACGAGCAGTACTTC	NA	TRBV30	TRBJ2-7	TRBD2
CARRTGAHEQFF	TGCGCCAGGAGGACAGGGGCTCATGAGCAGTTCTTC	NA	TRBV5-1	TRBJ2-1	TRBD1
CASSELDQPQHF	TGTGCCAGTAGTGAACTCGATCAGCCCCAGCATTTT	NA	TRBV19	TRBJ1-5	NA
CASTLQGLSNQPQHF	TGTGCCAGCACTCTTCAGGGCCTCAGCAATCAGCCCCAGCATTTT	NA	TRBV28	TRBJ1-5	NA
CAWSVRGGEKLFF	TGTGCCTGGAGTGTACGGGGGGGCGAAAAACTGTTTTTT	few	TRBV30	TRBJ1-4	NA
CASSLGSRVYGYTF	TGTGCCAGCAGTTTAGGGTCCAGGGTCTATGGCTACACCTTC	NA	TRBV5-6	TRBJ1-2	NA
CASSNTGGGGGYTF	TGTGCCAGCAGTAACACGGGGGGCGGAGGTGGCTACACCTTC	NA	TRBV27	TRBJ1-2	NA
CASSLTSGSYEQYF	TGCGCCAGCAGCTTGACTAGCGGTTCCTACGAGCAGTACTTC	NA	TRBV5-1	TRBJ2-7	TRBD2
CASSLVVLAGDGSYEQYF	TGCGCCAGCAGCTTGGTTGTGTTAGCGGGAGACGGCTCCTACGAGCAGTACTTC	NA	TRBV5-1	TRBJ2-7	TRBD2
CASSDPGQTLEQYF	TGCGCCAGCAGTGACCCGGGACAGACCCTTGAGCAGTACTTC	NA	TRBV10-2	TRBJ2-7	TRBD1